This is a list of T cell receptor beta chains from one sample in a study of tumor-infiltrating lymphocytes in glioblastoma multiforme. One entry per CDR3 protein, called by TCRdb with MiXCR from the multiplex PCR reads. The data show some 32,000 distinct CDR3 sequences, 50% to 75% seen once. Sequencing was performed on brain tumor tissue. The receptor source for this set is a male donor with glioblastoma. The conserved cysteine and the conserved F or W are not part of the CDR3 here.

V: TRBV7-9; CDR3: ASSLFSGTTGELF
V: TRBV6-5; CDR3: ASRVADNNSPLH
V: TRBV20-1; CDR3: IAWDSPAGGLTDTQY
V: TRBV4-2; CDR3: ASSQDSLAAAQETQY
V: TRBV6-6; CDR3: ASTLNRELF
V: TRBV6-5; CDR3: TSSYERARNTGELF
V: TRBV6-6; CDR3: ASSYPRESGGDYGYT
V: TRBV20-1; CDR3: SARPRFNSGNTIY
V: TRBV4-1; CDR3: ISSQEISTEAI
V: TRBV28; CDR3: ASSSDREVDEQY
V: TRBV11-3; CDR3: ASSPFGGENTEAF
V: TRBV29-1; CDR3: SVLEGRGQF
V: TRBV6-5; CDR3: ASNLDRFTDTQY
V: TRBV20-1; CDR3: SAYGYSGSYNEQF
V: TRBV20-1; CDR3: SAFRRDSGNEQF
V: TRBV6-1; CDR3: ASGEAGRLAGMETQY
V: TRBV6-1; CDR3: ASSEVMTSGADTQY
V: TRBV20-1; CDR3: CARGTSGIARETQY
V: TRBV7-3; CDR3: TSSLGVGVRSDEQF
V: TRBV29-1; CDR3: SVEDPDRGGHNEQF
V: TRBV4-1; CDR3: ASRWGDALSVEAF
V: TRBV29-1; CDR3: SVHRDNTDTQY
V: TRBV20-1; CDR3: SARDPVIDYEQY
V: TRBV4-1; CDR3: AGSQNEKPFNEQF
V: TRBV10-3; CDR3: AISESGQEQY
V: TRBV11-3; CDR3: ASSPLGDEQF
V: TRBV10-2; CDR3: ASSESESYIQY
V: TRBV7-8; CDR3: ASSLDRKQPQH
V: TRBV10-1; CDR3: ASSEDRGNEQY
V: TRBV12-3/TRBV12-4; CDR3: ASSSSWTGWTNTQY
V: TRBV7-8; CDR3: ASSLGSGREDEQF
V: TRBV6-6; CDR3: ASSYSGGDGTGELF
V: TRBV20-1; CDR3: SARPPGLAGGKRETQY
V: TRBV30; CDR3: AWRQEGSSYEQY
V: TRBV7-9; CDR3: ASSLPTSGYNEQF
V: TRBV5-5; CDR3: AISPTPGLSTGELF
V: TRBV6-5; CDR3: ASSWDLSTGELS
V: TRBV10-3; CDR3: AVSVGQRAF
V: TRBV13; CDR3: ASSQRGTLEAC
V: TRBV7-3; CDR3: ASSLEGWEDTQY
V: TRBV12-3/TRBV12-4; CDR3: ANSPGEQGPQETQY
V: TRBV20-1; CDR3: SASEDSNPPIH
V: TRBV6-2/TRBV6-3; CDR3: ASSYDGEGRGDTQY
V: TRBV4-1; CDR3: ASSQDPEGVKKLF
V: TRBV14; CDR3: ASSQELREQY
V: TRBV6-5; CDR3: ASRAETGGQYEQY
V: TRBV20-1; CDR3: SARAYGLSTDTQY
V: TRBV5-5; CDR3: ASSLDSPGGANVLT
V: TRBV2; CDR3: ASSAAQIVDEQY
V: TRBV28; CDR3: AIRPIYSTDTQY
V: TRBV10-3; CDR3: AISTRAETQY
V: TRBV6-2/TRBV6-3; CDR3: ASSLMNTEAF
V: TRBV30; CDR3: ARAREGNIQY
V: TRBV20-1; CDR3: SAKTDSVNQPQH
V: TRBV28; CDR3: ASSLSQIQETQY